The next 5 T cell receptor beta chains were all read from a single sample in a study of T cell responses to AZD1222 COVID-19 vaccine. The repertoire was sequenced with immunoSEQ multiplex PCR; TCRdb's copy has only in-frame clones and lacks some. This table has 50,000 or so clones, about 88% appearing once. The specimen comprised peripheral blood, sampled 28 days after the second AZD1222 dose. The receptor source for this set is an adult who received the AZD1222 COVID-19 vaccine.

The gene calls are TRBV7-8 and TRBJ2-7, with TRBD2 matching 10 bases. This CDR3 has 15 residues. Germline trimming cut 5 bases from V and 4 bases from J; bases unmatched to any gene: 8. Germline assignment: CDR1 SGHVS and CDR2 FQNEAQ. The chain's CDR3 is CASSRLAGFRYEQYF. CDR3 sequence (DNA): TGTGCCAGCAGCCGACTAGCGGGTTTTCGGTACGAGCAGTACTTC.

The chain is built from TRBV7-9 and TRBJ2-7; possible D gene TRBD1, 6 bases. Germline CDR1 is SEHNR and CDR2 is FQNEAQ (reference sequence). The CDR3 has 13 residues. With 3 bases removed from V and 1 base from J, the gap between germline ends came to 7 bases. CDR3 nucleotides: TGTGCCAGCAGCTTGGGGGCGTCCTACGAGCAGTACTTC. This sequence encodes CASSLGASYEQYF. Looking up the rest from reference TRBV7-9 and TRBJ2-7 gives the full variable domain: DTGVSQNPRHKITKRGQNVTFRCDPISEHNRLYWYRQTLGQGPEFLTYFQNEAQLEKSRLLSDRFSAERPKGSFSTLEIQRTEQGDSAMYLCASSLGASYEQYFGPGTRLTVT.

The sample holds one count of this clone. V usage is TRBV28 and J usage is TRBJ1-1; D remains unclear. Trimming took off 8 bases at V and 0 bases at J, with 10 bases between the two ends. This CDR3 is 13 amino acids long. CDR1 and CDR2 (germline): MDHEN, SYDVKM. CDR3 sequence: CASLDSLNTEAFF. CDR3 nucleotides: TGTGCCAGCCTTGATTCCTTGAACACTGAAGCTTTCTTT.

The chain is built from TRBV13 and TRBJ2-7; tentatively, D is TRBD1 (6 bases). The CDR3 has 15 residues. CDR1 and CDR2 (germline): PRHDT, FYEKMQ (reference sequence). The V end lost 3 bases, the J end lost 0 bases, and 12 bases lay between the germline ends. CDR3 nucleotide sequence: TGTGCCAGCAGCTTGACCGGGACATACTCCTACGAGCAGTACTTC. This translates into CASSLTGTYSYEQYF. The complete variable domain, with remaining parts taken from reference TRBV13 and TRBJ2-7, reads AAGVIQSPRHLIKEKRETATLKCYPIPRHDTVYWYQQGPGQDPQFLISFYEKMQSDKGSIPDRFSAQQFSDYHSELNMSSLELGDSALYFCASSLTGTYSYEQYFGPGTRLTVT.

This rearrangement joins TRBV27 to TRBJ2-7; D unclear. Germline CDR1 MNHEY, CDR2 SMNVEV (reference sequence). V lost 5 bases, J lost 2 bases, and 10 bases lay in between. This CDR3 contains 13 residues. The CDR3 loop is CASSPGRAYEQYF. As DNA, the CDR3 is TGTGCCAGCAGTCCCGGCAGAGCCTACGAGCAGTACTTC.